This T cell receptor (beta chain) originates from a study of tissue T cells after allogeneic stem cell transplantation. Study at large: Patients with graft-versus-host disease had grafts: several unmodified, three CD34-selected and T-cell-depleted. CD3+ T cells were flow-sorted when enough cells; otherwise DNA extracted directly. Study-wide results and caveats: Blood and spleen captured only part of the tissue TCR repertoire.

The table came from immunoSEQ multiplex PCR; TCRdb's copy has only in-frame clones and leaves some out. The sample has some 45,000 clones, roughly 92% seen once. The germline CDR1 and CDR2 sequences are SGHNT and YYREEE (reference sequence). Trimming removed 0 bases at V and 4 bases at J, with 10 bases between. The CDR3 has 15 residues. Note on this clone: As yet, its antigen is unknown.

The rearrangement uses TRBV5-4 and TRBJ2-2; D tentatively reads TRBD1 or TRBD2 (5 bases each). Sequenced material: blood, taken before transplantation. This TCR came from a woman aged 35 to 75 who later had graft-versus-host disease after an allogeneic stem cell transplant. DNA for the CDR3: TGTGCCAGCAGCTTGGACGGGGCAGCCACCGGGGAGCTGTTTTTT. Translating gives CASSLDGAATGELFF.